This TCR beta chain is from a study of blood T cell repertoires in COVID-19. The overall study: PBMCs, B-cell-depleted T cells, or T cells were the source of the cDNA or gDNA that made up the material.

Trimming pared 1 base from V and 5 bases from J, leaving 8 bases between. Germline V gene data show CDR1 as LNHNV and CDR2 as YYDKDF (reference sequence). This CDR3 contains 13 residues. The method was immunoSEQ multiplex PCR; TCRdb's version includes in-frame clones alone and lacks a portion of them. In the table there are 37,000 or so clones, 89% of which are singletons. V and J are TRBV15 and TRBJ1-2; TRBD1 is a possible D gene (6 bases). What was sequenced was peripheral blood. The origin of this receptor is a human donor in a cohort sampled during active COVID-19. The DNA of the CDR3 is TGTGCCACCAGCAGAGGAGGGGGTTATGGCTACACCTTC. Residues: CATSRGGGYGYTF.